These 17 T cell receptor beta chains were all obtained from the same sample, sequenced in a study of blood T cells in healthy people across ages. Primers used in a second PCR of about 6 to 12 cycles were a sample-barcoded 5' primer and a J-beta primer mix. TCRdb recomputed calls from the 5' RACE reads with MiXCR, one row per CDR3 protein. In the table there are approximately 900,000 distinct CDR3 sequences, 25% to 30% of which are singletons. This sample was also put to use in a study of T cells of mothers and their children.

The sequenced material came from blood. These receptor sequences come from a woman aged 40 to 50 in good health.

This clonotype was seen repeatedly, ten times or more. The chain joins TRBV3-1 to TRBJ2-5, with TRBD2 as a possible D gene (7 bases). The CDR3 length is 14 residues. V lost 1 base, J lost 5 bases, and 11 bases lay in between. Per germline, CDR1 LGHDT and CDR2 YNNKEL (reference sequence). The CDR3 protein is CASSQGGGAETQYF. CDR3 bases: TGTGCCAGCAGCCAAGGGGGGGGCGCGGAGACCCAGTACTTC.

At least ten counts were recorded for this clonotype. The chain carries TRBV5-4 and TRBJ2-3; the D gene could be TRBD1 or TRBD2 (7 bases each). The V end lost 4 bases, the J end lost 4 bases, and 13 bases lay between the germline ends. Germline V lookup: CDR1 SGHNT, CDR2 YYREEE (reference sequence). CDR3 length equals 14 residues. The CDR3 is CASSRQGGADTQYF. CDR3 bases: TGTGCCAGCAGCCGACAGGGAGGGGCAGATACGCAGTATTTT.

Many counts were recorded for this clonotype. The chain combines TRBV10-3 with TRBJ1-2; tentatively, D is TRBD1 (6 bases). This CDR3 region has 14 residues. Germline V gives CDR1 ENHRY, CDR2 SYGVKD. The germline V and J ends were trimmed by 1 base and 4 bases, with 10 bases remaining between them. This CDR3 is CAISELTGTYGYTF. DNA of the CDR3: TGTGCCATCAGTGAGTTAACAGGGACCTATGGCTACACCTTC.

This clonotype was observed many times. The CDR3 here is CASSFLRQVAYEQYF. CDR3 nucleotides: TGTGCCAGCAGTTTCCTTAGGCAAGTCGCCTACGAGCAGTACTTC. The chain combines TRBV28 with TRBJ2-7; D call uncertain. Per germline, CDR1 MDHEN and CDR2 SYDVKM. The CDR3 length is 15 residues. With 3 bases removed from V and 2 bases from J, the gap between germline ends came to 14 bases.

The genes are TRBV7-9 and TRBJ2-3; D may correspond to TRBD1 or TRBD2 (6 bases each). The germline CDR1 and CDR2 sequences are SEHNR and FQNEAQ (reference sequence). Trimming took off 5 bases at V and 2 bases at J, with 14 bases between the two ends. The CDR3 has 15 amino acids. The CDR3 region is CASSPLGGHTDTQYF. The CDR3 nucleotides are TGTGCCAGCAGCCCCCTCGGGGGCCACACAGATACGCAGTATTTT.

This clonotype was picked up a small number of times. V gene TRBV4-1 combines with J gene TRBJ1-4; no clear D gene. The CDR3 consists of 17 residues. Germline CDR1 and CDR2: MGHRA and YSYEKL. V gave up 0 bases and J gave up 6 bases, with 17 bases separating them. CDR3 DNA sequence: TGCGCCAGCAGCCAAGATGAAAAAGGATCAGGAGATGAAAAACTGTTTTTT. Translation gives CASSQDEKGSGDEKLFF.

The rearrangement links TRBV4-1 to TRBJ2-1; D gene uncertain. The CDR3 has 13 residues. Germline loops: CDR1 MGHRA, CDR2 YSYEKL. V shed 6 bases and J shed 10 bases, with 16 bases lying between them. The CDR3 is CASSLTETYEQFF. In DNA form, the CDR3 reads TGCGCCAGCAGTCTGACGGAGACCTACGAGCAGTTCTTC.

In this sample, this clonotype turned up a few times. The V and J genes are TRBV12-3 or TRBV12-4 and TRBJ1-2; 8 nucleotides align to TRBD1. The CDR3 has 16 amino acids. The V gene end was trimmed by 6 bases and the J gene end by 4 bases; junction bases not matched to a gene: 13. This CDR3 reads CASSPGQVEPIYGYTF. The CDR3 DNA reads TGTGCCAGCAGCCCGGGACAGGTGGAGCCCATCTATGGCTACACCTTC.

The V call is TRBV28, the J call TRBJ1-1; D is possibly TRBD1 (5 bases). V dropped 6 bases and J dropped 9 bases, with 17 bases sitting between them. The CDR3 covers 13 residues. Germline CDR1 MDHEN, CDR2 SYDVKM. CDR3 coding DNA: TGTGCCAGCAGCCTGCCGGGACTGGGAAAAGCTTTCTTT. This codes for CASSLPGLGKAFF.

The CDR3 is CASKTGGVRNTEAFF. CDR3 DNA sequence: TGTGCCAGTAAGACAGGGGGGGTTCGGAACACTGAAGCTTTCTTT. The rearrangement joins TRBV19 to TRBJ1-1, with 9 bases lining up with TRBD1. The V and J ends lost 7 bases and 1 base, in that order; junction bases with no gene match: 7. The germline V gene encodes CDR1 LNHDA and CDR2 SQIVND (reference sequence). The CDR3 spans 15 residues.

The V gene is TRBV15, the J gene TRBJ1-1, with a possible D match to TRBD1 (5 bases). Germline assignment: CDR1 LNHNV and CDR2 YYDKDF (reference sequence). The CDR3 has 15 amino acids. The V gene lost 1 base and the J gene lost 4 bases, with 13 bases spanning the gap. The chain's CDR3 is CATSRAVGGGTEAFF. CDR3 DNA: TGTGCCACCAGCAGAGCCGTCGGCGGGGGCACTGAAGCTTTCTTT. The variable domain in full, completed from reference TRBV15 and TRBJ1-1, reads DAMVIQNPRYQVTQFGKPVTLSCSQTLNHNVMYWYQQKSSQAPKLLFHYYDKDFNNEADTPDNFQSRRPNTSFCFLDIRSPGLGDTAMYLCATSRAVGGGTEAFFGQGTRLTVV.

The chain employs TRBV20-1 and TRBJ2-4; maybe TRBD1 (5 bases). The end of the DNA is better explained by TRBJ2-7, so the J call may be wrong. Germline V lookup: CDR1 DFQATT, CDR2 SNEGSKA (reference sequence). CDR3 size: 15 residues. The CDR3 DNA is TGCAGTGCTAGAGGCTGGGGCAGGGCCTCCTACGAGCAGTACTTC. Its translation: CSARGWGRASYEQYF.

This clonotype was detected a few times. The rearrangement joins TRBV12-3 or TRBV12-4 to TRBJ2-2; D may be TRBD2 (6 bases). Trimming left V 1 base short and J 5 bases short, with 8 bases between. The CDR3 sequence is 14 residues long. This CDR3 reads CASSLVGGTGELFF. For the CDR3, the DNA is TGTGCCAGCAGTTTAGTTGGGGGGACCGGGGAGCTGTTTTTT.

This clonotype was recorded a few times. The chain employs TRBV28 and TRBJ1-5, with D possibly matching TRBD1 (6 bases). The CDR3 sequence is 14 residues long. Germline V gene sequence: CDR1 MDHEN, CDR2 SYDVKM. Trimming took off 3 bases at V and 1 base at J, with 7 bases between the two ends. The CDR3 reads CASSFGQSNQPQHF. The DNA of the CDR3 is TGTGCCAGCAGTTTCGGACAGAGCAATCAGCCCCAGCATTTT.

There are a few counts of this clonotype. V usage is TRBV6-1 and J usage is TRBJ1-5; D is unclear. The ends were cut back, 6 bases at V and 2 bases at J, with 14 bases in the middle. Germline V gene sequence: CDR1 MNHNS, CDR2 SASEGT. The CDR3 runs to 15 residues. The CDR3 region is CASSSQPQGNQPQHF. In DNA, the CDR3 is TGTGCCAGCAGCTCACAGCCCCAGGGCAATCAGCCCCAGCATTTT.

There are a few counts of this clonotype. The junction does not match germline at one end; this may be a read error. The V and J genes are TRBV7-9 and TRBJ2-1; TRBD1 or TRBD2 may be the D gene (6 bases each). The CDR3 length is 15 residues. Per germline, CDR1 SEHNR and CDR2 FQNEAQ (reference sequence). CDR3 sequence reads: CAGSYRGRDLNEQFF. The CDR3 DNA reads as TGTGCCGGCAGCTACCGGGGGCGGGACCTTAATGAGCAGTTCTTC. Filled out from reference TRBV7-9 and TRBJ2-1, the complete variable domain reads DTGVSQNPRHKITKRGQNVTFRCDPISEHNRLYWYRQTLGQGPEFLTYFQNEAQLEKSRLLSDRFSAERPKGSFSTLEIQRTEQGDSAMYLCAGSYRGRDLNEQFFGPGTRLTVL.

This clonotype was counted at least ten times. V and J are TRBV7-3 and TRBJ2-1; D may be TRBD1 (5 bases). The germline V gene has CDR1 SGHTA and CDR2 FQGTGA. Between the trimmed V and J ends, which lost 1 base and 2 bases, there was a span of 6 bases. The CDR3 runs 14 residues. In DNA, the CDR3 is TGTGCCAGCAGCTTAAAGGGGACCTACAATGAGCAGTTCTTC. It yields the protein CASSLKGTYNEQFF.